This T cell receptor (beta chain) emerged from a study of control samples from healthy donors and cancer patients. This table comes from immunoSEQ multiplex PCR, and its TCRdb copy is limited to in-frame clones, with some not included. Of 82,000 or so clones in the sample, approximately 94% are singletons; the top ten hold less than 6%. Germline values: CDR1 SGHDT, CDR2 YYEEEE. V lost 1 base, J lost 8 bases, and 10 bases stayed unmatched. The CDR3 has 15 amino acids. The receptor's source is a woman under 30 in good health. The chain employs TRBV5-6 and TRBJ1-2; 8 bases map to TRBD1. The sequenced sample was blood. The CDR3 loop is CASSLWAGGFWGYTF. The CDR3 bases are TGTGCCAGCAGCTTGTGGGCAGGGGGCTTCTGGGGCTACACCTTC.